This TCR beta chain was found in a study of T cell responses to AZD1222 COVID-19 vaccine. Profiling relied on immunoSEQ multiplex PCR, and the TCRdb table lists in-frame clones only, not all of them. This table has 90,000 to 120,000 clones, about 85% appearing once. In the case of this clone: The antigen remains undetermined.

The germline V and J ends were trimmed by 7 bases and 0 bases, with 14 bases remaining between them. In germline, CDR1 is MNHEY, CDR2 SVGAGI. This CDR3 comprises 15 residues. Findings of the study overall: Among vaccine-associated CD4 TCRs, coverage spanned spike, with dominance at 160-218 and 743-854. Spike-specific TCR breadth and depth grew following two AZD1222 doses. Donors were mostly white British, more females; clonal diversity possibly underestimated.

This TCR was recovered from an adult who received the AZD1222 COVID-19 vaccine. This specimen was peripheral blood, taken 28 days after the second AZD1222 dose. This sequence joins TRBV6-5 and TRBJ2-3; D is uncertain. CDR3 sequence (DNA): TGTGCCAGCAAACCGGCACCATATAGCACAGATACGCAGTATTTT. It codes for CASKPAPYSTDTQYF.